A selection of T cell receptor beta chains follows, all from one sample in a study of blood T cells in healthy people across ages. TCRdb itself ran the 5' RACE reads through MiXCR, one entry per CDR3 protein. The table shows about 730,000 distinct CDR3 sequences, with 35% to 45% occurring only once. Specimen: blood. The receptors shown here come from a woman aged 60-75 years in good health. Both conserved end residues are part of each CDR3. D genes are given only for firm matches. The size of a clone is reported for some rows only, either as once, few or many, or as a class for expanded clones.

>few|TRBV12-3/TRBV12-4|TRBJ2-7|.
TGTGCCAGCAGTCCCTTCAGGGGGGGCCTCTCCTACGAGCAGTACTTC
CASSPFRGGLSYEQYF
>.|TRBV20-1|TRBJ1-4|.
TGCAGTGCTGTAAGACCCTCGGCTAATGAAAAACTGTTTTTT
CSAVRPSANEKLFF
>.|TRBV30|TRBJ1-2|.
TGTGCCGGTTCAACCTATGGCTACACCTTC
CAGSTYGYTF
>.|TRBV12-3/TRBV12-4|TRBJ1-2|.
TGTGCCAGCAGTCCCAGGGAGAGCTATGGCTACACCTTC
CASSPRESYGYTF
>few|TRBV9|TRBJ2-5|.
TGTGCCAGCAGCGTAGTGGAAGGGGGGCTGGAGACCCAGTACTTC
CASSVVEGGLETQYF
>.|TRBV12-3/TRBV12-4|TRBJ2-2|TRBD1
TGTGCCAGCAGTCCCCTCGGACAGGTGGGGACCGGGGAGCTGTTTTTT
CASSPLGQVGTGELFF
>.|TRBV20-1|TRBJ2-7|.
TGCAGTGCTAGACTCAGGAACGAGCAGTACTTC
CSARLRNEQYF
>.|TRBV29-1|TRBJ1-2|.
TGCAGCGTTTCGGCTTCCTCCTATGGCTACACCTTC
CSVSASSYGYTF
>few|TRBV6-5|TRBJ2-1|TRBD2
TGTGCCAGCAGACCACTAGCGGGGTTTCAGTTCTTC
CASRPLAGFQFF
>.|TRBV11-3|TRBJ2-6|TRBD2
TGTGCCAGCAGCAAAGCGGGGGATGCGGGAAACTCGACCAACGTCCTGACTTTC
CASSKAGDAGNSTNVLTF
>.|TRBV9|TRBJ2-7|TRBD2
TGTGCCAGCAGCGCCCACCCTGCGGGGACTAGCGGGGCCTACGAGCAGTACTTC
CASSAHPAGTSGAYEQYF
>.|TRBV12-3/TRBV12-4|TRBJ2-3|.
TGTGCCAGCAGTTTATCGACGGCCACAGATACGCAGTATTTT
CASSLSTATDTQYF
>many|TRBV3-1|TRBJ2-4|.
TGTGCCAGCAGAGGGGGAGCGGGCATTCAGTACTTC
CASRGGAGIQYF
>many|TRBV20-1|TRBJ2-7|.
TGCAGTGCTAGCCAGACAGTAAGCTACGAGCAGTACTTC
CSASQTVSYEQYF
>.|TRBV9|TRBJ2-3|TRBD2
TGTGCCAGCAGCGAGCGACTAGCGGGAGATACGCAGTATTTT
CASSERLAGDTQYF
>many|TRBV4-2|TRBJ2-7|TRBD1
TGTGCCAGCAGCCAAGACGGGACAGGGGCCTACGAGCAGTACTTC
CASSQDGTGAYEQYF
>few|TRBV7-9|TRBJ2-5|.
TGTGCCAGCAGCTCGCCGGTGGAGACCCAGTACTTC
CASSSPVETQYF
>once|TRBV20-1|TRBJ1-5|.
TGCAGTGCTAGAGATGTCAGTGATCAGCCCCAGCATTTT
CSARDVSDQPQHF
>.|TRBV20-1|TRBJ2-7|.
TGCAGTGTCCGGTCTGACTCCTACGAGCAGTACTTC
CSVRSDSYEQYF
>few|TRBV4-3|TRBJ1-2|TRBD1
TGCGCCAGCAGCCAAAACCTAAACGACAGGGGGCTGAATGGCTACACCTTC
CASSQNLNDRGLNGYTF
>.|TRBV6-1|TRBJ2-5|TRBD1
TGTGCCAGCGAGACAGGGGTCTTTGTGACTTCCGTGCGGTACTTC
CASETGVFVTSVRYF
>many|TRBV2|TRBJ2-7|TRBD1
TGTGCCAGCAGTCGGGGACAGCACTACGAGCAGTACTTC
CASSRGQHYEQYF
>few|TRBV6-5|TRBJ2-5|.
TGTGCCAGCAGCAATACTTACAGCAATGAGCAGTACTTC
CASSNTYSNEQYF
>.|TRBV28|TRBJ2-5|TRBD1
TGTGCCGGCAGTTTCTTACAGGGGGCCCAAGAGACCCAGTACTTC
CAGSFLQGAQETQYF
>.|TRBV4-1|TRBJ2-3|TRBD2
TGCGCCAGCAGCCGGCCAACTAGCGGGGCGAAGAATACGCAGTATTTT
CASSRPTSGAKNTQYF
>.|TRBV20-1|TRBJ2-7|TRBD1
TGCAGTGCTGCAGCCTCGACAGGGGGCGTCTACGAGCAGTACTTC
CSAAASTGGVYEQYF
>few|TRBV20-1|TRBJ1-6|.
TGCAGTGCGAAGAGGTTGACAGGTTTGAATTCACCCCTCCACTTT
CSAKRLTGLNSPLHF
>.|TRBV4-1|TRBJ1-1|.
TGCGCCAGCAGCCAAGACCCTTCGAAAGTCTTGAACACTGAAGCTTTCTTT
CASSQDPSKVLNTEAFF
>.|TRBV7-2|TRBJ2-5|TRBD2
TGTGCCAGCAGCTTATCATCGGGACTAGTGGGAGGGTCCCAAGAGACCCAGTACTTC
CASSLSSGLVGGSQETQYF
>.|TRBV11-2|TRBJ2-3|.
TGTGCCAGCAGCCTCCGTGCGTATCTCGGGTCCCAAGATACGCAGTATTTT
CASSLRAYLGSQDTQYF
>.|TRBV14|TRBJ2-1|TRBD2
TGTGCCAGCAGCCAAGCTGGGACTAGCCCATTGGGGCAGTTCTTC
CASSQAGTSPLGQFF
>.|TRBV20-1|TRBJ2-7|TRBD1
TGCAGTGCCGGAGGGGGACAGGGGCGCTTCGAGCAGTACTTC
CSAGGGQGRFEQYF
>few|TRBV7-2|TRBJ2-3|TRBD2
TGTGCCAGCAGCTTATCAGGGCGGGAGGTAGATACGCAGTATTTT
CASSLSGREVDTQYF
>many|TRBV7-2|TRBJ1-4|TRBD1
TGTGCCAGCAGCCAGTCAGGGACAGGGGGTGAAAAACTGTTTTTT
CASSQSGTGGEKLFF
>few|TRBV3-1|TRBJ2-5|TRBD2
TGTGCCAGCAGACAGACTAGCGGGAAATACCAAGAGACCCAGTACTTC
CASRQTSGKYQETQYF
>once|TRBV29-1|TRBJ1-2|.
TGCAGCGTTGGGGCAGGGGTTAACTATGGCTACACCTTC
CSVGAGVNYGYTF
>.|TRBV3-1|TRBJ1-1|.
TGTGCCAGCAGCGGGGGGGAAGTGAACACTGAAGCTTTCTTT
CASSGGEVNTEAFF
>.|TRBV7-9|TRBJ2-1|.
TGTGCCAGCAGCCGGACCAATGGGGGTAATGAGCAGTTCTTC
CASSRTNGGNEQFF
>many|TRBV29-1|TRBJ2-7|TRBD2
TGCAGCGCCGCCGGGACTAGCGGCTACGAGCAGTACTTC
CSAAGTSGYEQYF
>few|TRBV7-8|TRBJ2-7|.
TGTGCCAGCAGCCAGTTAGGGCAGTACGAGCAGTACTTC
CASSQLGQYEQYF
>.|TRBV14|TRBJ1-5|.
TGTGCCAGCAGCCAAGGGGACGGTCATCAGCCCCAGCATTTT
CASSQGDGHQPQHF
>many|TRBV12-5|TRBJ2-1|TRBD2
TGTGCTAGTGGTTTGGTACTAGCGGGAGGGAATGAGCAGTTCTTC
CASGLVLAGGNEQFF
>many|TRBV20-1|TRBJ2-7|.
TGCAGTGCACAGACGGGTTACGAGCAGTACTTC
CSAQTGYEQYF
>once|TRBV27|TRBJ2-1|TRBD2
TGTGTCAGCAGTTTTATGGGACTAGCGGGCTACAAGGAGCAGTTCTTC
CVSSFMGLAGYKEQFF
>many|TRBV12-3/TRBV12-4|TRBJ2-7|TRBD2
TGTGCCAGCAGCCCCAGGACTAGCGGTTACGAGCAGTACTTC
CASSPRTSGYEQYF
>.|TRBV7-2|TRBJ2-1|TRBD2
TGTGCCAGCAACCCATGGGGGGGGTCGGGGGGTGAGCAGTTCTTC
CASNPWGGSGGEQFF
>.|TRBV11-2|TRBJ1-4|.
TGTGCCAGCAGCCCACCACGGGGGGGGGAAAAACTGTTTTTT
CASSPPRGGEKLFF
>.|TRBV18|TRBJ2-1|.
TGTGCCAGCTCACCTTCCCTAGACGGGAATGAGCAGTTCTTC
CASSPSLDGNEQFF
>.|TRBV20-1|TRBJ1-2|TRBD1
TGCAGTGCCAGGACAGGGGTTAACTATGGCTACACCTTC
CSARTGVNYGYTF
>.|TRBV12-3/TRBV12-4|TRBJ2-2|.
TGTGCCAGCACTCTGGGAGGCACCGGGGAGCTGTTTTTT
CASTLGGTGELFF
>.|TRBV6-5|TRBJ2-7|.
TGTGCCAGCAGTTCTGTGGGGGCCGAGCAGTACTTC
CASSSVGAEQYF
>few|TRBV12-3/TRBV12-4|TRBJ2-5|.
TGTGCCAGCAGTTTTTCCGGGACCCAAGAGACCCAGTACTTC
CASSFSGTQETQYF
>many|TRBV5-1|TRBJ2-1|.
TGCGCCAGCAGCTTGGGAAGCAGCTCCTACAATGAGCAGTTCTTC
CASSLGSSSYNEQFF
>few|TRBV7-9|TRBJ2-1|TRBD2
TGTGCCAGCAGCTTTAGCGGGGGGGCTCGGAATGAGCAGTTCTTC
CASSFSGGARNEQFF
>.|TRBV20-1|TRBJ2-5|TRBD2
TGCAGTGCTAGTAGCAGCGGGAGAGATGAGACCCAGTACTTC
CSASSSGRDETQYF
>few|TRBV20-1|TRBJ2-1|TRBD2
TGCAGTGCTAGACGCCCTGGGGGGGGAGGCGGTCAAAATGAGCAGTTCTTC
CSARRPGGGGGQNEQFF
>.|TRBV6-1|TRBJ2-7|TRBD2
TGTGCCAGCAGTCCGGGACTAGCGGGGGGCCTCTTCTCCTACGAGCAGTACTTC
CASSPGLAGGLFSYEQYF
>.|TRBV12-3/TRBV12-4|TRBJ1-5|TRBD1
TGTGCCAGCAGTGAGACAGGGGGATATCAGCCCCAGCATTTT
CASSETGGYQPQHF
>.|TRBV7-3|TRBJ2-2|.
TGTGCCAGCAGCACCAGTGAAACCGGGGAGCTGTTTTTT
CASSTSETGELFF
>few|TRBV6-5|TRBJ2-5|TRBD1
TGTGCCAGCAGTTACCCGGGACAGGGTAGGCAGACCCAGTACTTC
CASSYPGQGRQTQYF